This T cell receptor (beta chain) was identified in a study of blood T cell repertoires in COVID-19. The wider study: Sites across the United States, Italy and Spain contributed samples from acute and convalescent COVID-19. Sample material is recorded as cDNA or gDNA derived from T cells, B-cell-depleted T cells, or PBMCs.

Clones were sequenced by immunoSEQ multiplex PCR, and TCRdb holds only the in-frame ones, with some missing. There are 120,000 to 150,000 clones in the sample; approximately 89% occur only once, and around a quarter lies in the top ten. Sequences were obtained from peripheral blood. The sequence was collected from a human donor in a cohort sampled during active COVID-19.

CDR3 nucleotide sequence: TGTGCCAGCAGCCTGACGGGGGGGGTGCAGTTCTTC. It translates to CASSLTGGVQFF. The chain joins TRBV7-2 to TRBJ2-1, with 8 positions matching TRBD2. Germline V gene data show CDR1 as SGHTA and CDR2 as FQGNSA. Trimming took 5 bases from V and 12 from J; bases not matched to a gene: 6. The CDR3 extends over 12 amino acids.